A selection of T cell receptor beta chains follows, all from one sample in a study of blood T cell repertoires in COVID-19. Assay: immunoSEQ multiplex PCR; the TCRdb copy retains only in-frame clones and omits some. Of 110,000 to 150,000 clones detected, 84% appear once; the ten largest clones hold around 1.6%. Source material: PBMCs or T cells enriched from blood (not recorded which). Receptors were obtained from a woman under 30 who had been exposed to COVID-19. The CDR3 runs from the conserved cysteine through the conserved F or W. D genes are given only for firm matches. The listing skips clone size in some rows; elsewhere it reads once, few, many or a size class.

v_gene	abundance	d_gene	j_gene	CDR3aa	CDR3nt
TRBV4-3	NA	TRBD1	TRBJ2-1	CASSQDITGDEQFF	TGCGCCAGCAGCCAAGATATAACAGGGGATGAGCAGTTCTTC
TRBV9	NA	TRBD1	TRBJ1-3	CASSQGQGRSGNTIYF	TGTGCCAGCAGCCAAGGACAGGGGCGATCTGGAAACACCATATATTTT
TRBV21-1	NA	NA	TRBJ1-1	CASSILQGDGNTEAFF	TGTGCCAGCAGCATTTTACAGGGAGACGGAAACACTGAAGCTTTCTTT
TRBV4-2	few	TRBD2	TRBJ2-1	CASSQDWVQPSGKNEQFF	TGTGCCAGCAGCCAAGATTGGGTTCAGCCTAGCGGGAAAAATGAGCAGTTCTTC
TRBV28	NA	TRBD1	TRBJ1-3	CASSLTGGGNTIYF	TGTGCCAGCAGCTTGACAGGGGGGGGAAACACCATATATTTT
TRBV6-2/TRBV6-3	few	TRBD1	TRBJ1-2	CASSGTGDYGYTF	TGTGCCAGCAGTGGGACAGGGGACTATGGCTACACCTTC
TRBV13	NA	TRBD2	TRBJ2-3	CASSAASGKATDTQYF	TGTGCCAGCAGCGCAGCTAGCGGGAAGGCCACAGATACGCAGTATTTT
TRBV3-1/TRBV3-2	once	NA	TRBJ2-5	CASSQSGLVAQYF	TGTGCCAGCAGCCAATCGGGTTTAGTGGCCCAGTACTTC
TRBV9	NA	TRBD1	TRBJ2-2	CASSVALGQGITGELFF	TGTGCCAGCAGCGTAGCTTTAGGACAGGGTATAACCGGGGAGCTGTTTTTT
TRBV6-1	once	TRBD2	TRBJ2-1	CASSDDSGIGPYNEQFF	TGTGCCAGCAGTGATGACAGCGGGATCGGCCCCTACAATGAGCAGTTCTTC
TRBV19	NA	TRBD1	TRBJ2-2	CATSSGTASHTGELFF	TGTGCCACCTCTTCCGGGACAGCATCTCACACCGGGGAGCTGTTTTTT
TRBV7-9	NA	NA	TRBJ1-1	CASSLALAENTEAFF	TGTGCCAGCAGCTTAGCGCTGGCGGAGAACACTGAAGCTTTCTTT
TRBV7-9	NA	TRBD1	TRBJ1-2	CVTGVSGYTF	TGTGTTACAGGGGTTAGTGGCTACACCTTC
TRBV7-9	NA	TRBD1	TRBJ2-5	CASSYGDRSDQETQYF	TGTGCCAGCAGCTATGGGGACAGATCCGATCAAGAGACCCAGTACTTC
TRBV6-2/TRBV6-3	NA	TRBD1	TRBJ1-1	CASSPTGQGAPQDTEAFF	TGTGCCAGCAGCCCTACGGGCCAGGGGGCCCCTCAGGACACTGAAGCTTTCTTT
TRBV6-2/TRBV6-3	NA	NA	TRBJ1-2	CASSRSGIHYGYTF	TGTGCCAGCAGTCGTTCAGGGATTCACTATGGCTACACCTTC
TRBV5-6	NA	NA	TRBJ1-1	CASSHWAGLTEAFF	TGTGCCAGCAGCCACTGGGCAGGGCTGACTGAAGCTTTCTTT
TRBV3-1/TRBV3-2	NA	TRBD2	TRBJ2-5	CASSPRAAGGGETQYF	TGTGCCAGCAGCCCCCGAGCGGCGGGAGGAGGGGAGACCCAGTACTTC
TRBV4-1	NA	TRBD1	TRBJ1-1	CASSPGQGRMNTEAFF	TGCGCCAGCAGCCCAGGACAGGGTAGGATGAACACTGAAGCTTTCTTT
TRBV28	NA	NA	TRBJ2-1	CASSPPRGQGYNEQFF	TGTGCCAGCAGTCCCCCCAGGGGTCAGGGATACAATGAGCAGTTCTTC
TRBV6-4	NA	NA	TRBJ1-2	CASSEGVTDYGYTF	TGTGCCAGCAGTGAAGGGGTGACGGACTATGGCTACACCTTC
TRBV7-6	NA	TRBD2	TRBJ2-1	CASSFTSGRGDEQFF	TGTGCCAGCAGCTTTACTAGCGGGAGAGGCGATGAGCAGTTCTTC
TRBV5-1	NA	TRBD2	TRBJ2-5	CASSLGAGEETQYF	TGCGCCAGCAGCTTGGGGGCGGGAGAAGAGACCCAGTACTTC
TRBV28	NA	NA	TRBJ2-2	CASSLPVGETGELFF	TGTGCCAGCAGTTTACCCGTAGGAGAGACCGGGGAGCTGTTTTTT
TRBV7-2	NA	NA	TRBJ1-5	CASSLVAGQGQPQHF	TGTGCCAGCAGCTTAGTGGCAGGGCAGGGGCAGCCCCAGCATTTT
TRBV9	NA	NA	TRBJ2-7	CASSVGGEQYF	TGTGCCAGCAGCGTAGGAGGCGAGCAGTACTTC
TRBV30	NA	TRBD2	TRBJ2-4	CAWSSLAAQYF	TGTGCCTGGAGTTCCCTAGCGGCACAGTACTTC
TRBV9	NA	NA	TRBJ1-2	CASSALGAHGYTF	TGTGCCAGCAGCGCCCTTGGAGCACATGGCTACACCTTC
TRBV5-4	NA	TRBD1	TRBJ2-3	CASSGRDRGDTQYF	TGTGCCAGCAGCGGGCGGGACAGGGGAGATACGCAGTATTTT
TRBV6-6	NA	TRBD1	TRBJ1-2	CASSSAGQGGGYTF	TGTGCCAGCAGTTCGGCGGGACAGGGAGGTGGCTACACCTTC
TRBV5-1	NA	NA	TRBJ2-3	CASSLSLAPSDTQYF	TGCGCCAGCAGCTTGTCCCTAGCCCCTTCTGATACGCAGTATTTT
TRBV3-1/TRBV3-2	NA	NA	TRBJ1-5	CASSQQGGGNQPQHF	TGTGCCAGCAGCCAGCAGGGAGGCGGCAATCAGCCCCAGCATTTT
TRBV5-8	NA	NA	TRBJ1-5	CASSLTYGQPQHF	TGTGCCAGCAGCCTGACATACGGTCAGCCCCAGCATTTT
TRBV3-1/TRBV3-2	NA	TRBD1	TRBJ1-2	CASSQVTGGYGGYTF	TGTGCCAGCAGCCAAGTCACAGGGGGATATGGTGGCTACACCTTC
TRBV12-3/TRBV12-4	NA	TRBD1	TRBJ2-5	CASSKQGAETQYF	TGTGCCAGCAGCAAACAGGGGGCGGAGACCCAGTACTTC
TRBV27	few	TRBD1	TRBJ1-2	CASSFDRDHYGYTF	TGTGCCAGCAGTTTTGACAGGGATCATTATGGCTACACCTTC
TRBV3-1/TRBV3-2	NA	TRBD2	TRBJ2-7	CASSQRGTSGDREQYF	TGTGCCAGCAGCCAAAGGGGGACTAGCGGGGACCGCGAGCAGTACTTC
TRBV5-1	NA	TRBD2	TRBJ2-3	CASSLSVAGADTQYF	TGCGCCAGCAGCTTGTCAGTAGCGGGTGCAGATACGCAGTATTTT
TRBV7-2	NA	NA	TRBJ2-5	CASSYGTGGGTQYF	TGTGCCAGCAGCTACGGGACTGGGGGAGGGACCCAGTACTTC
TRBV7-6	NA	NA	TRBJ2-1	CASSLGPAFYNEQFF	TGTGCCAGCAGCTTAGGTCCAGCGTTTTACAATGAGCAGTTCTTC
TRBV19	NA	NA	TRBJ1-1	CASSIVGRGLRRITEAFF	TGTGCCAGTAGTATAGTTGGGAGGGGACTCCGGAGAATAACTGAAGCTTTCTTT
TRBV25-1	NA	NA	TRBJ2-7	CASSELSGSPVYEQYF	TGTGCCAGCAGTGAATTGTCCGGGTCCCCCGTCTACGAGCAGTACTTC
TRBV7-9	NA	TRBD2	TRBJ2-5	CASSSTTSGSVGETQYF	TGTGCCAGCAGCTCCACCACTAGCGGGAGTGTGGGAGAGACCCAGTACTTC
TRBV4-3	once	NA	TRBJ1-2	CASSQVGGRGYGYTF	TGCGCCAGCAGCCAAGTGGGAGGGCGTGGATATGGCTACACCTTC
TRBV19	NA	TRBD1	TRBJ1-5	CASSVRQGVTLNQPQHF	TGTGCCAGTAGTGTACGACAGGGCGTAACCTTAAATCAGCCCCAGCATTTT
TRBV27	NA	NA	TRBJ2-3	CASSLGLARLAGSDTQYF	TGTGCCAGCAGTTTGGGCCTTGCGCGGCTAGCCGGGTCAGATACGCAGTATTTT
TRBV7-9	NA	TRBD1	TRBJ2-7	CASSLPIRTGSSYEQYF	TGTGCCAGCAGCTTACCTATCCGGACAGGGTCCTCCTACGAGCAGTACTTC
TRBV7-9	once	NA	TRBJ1-6	CASSLAGGGYNSPLHF	TGTGCCAGCAGCTTAGCGGGTGGGGGGTATAATTCACCCCTCCACTTT
TRBV25-1	NA	TRBD1	TRBJ1-4	CASRGQGGEKLFF	TGTGCCAGCAGAGGACAGGGGGGGGAAAAACTGTTTTTT
TRBV7-2	NA	TRBD1	TRBJ2-7	CASSSDRGYEQYF	TGTGCCAGCAGTTCAGACAGGGGCTACGAGCAGTACTTC
TRBV18	NA	NA	TRBJ2-7	CASSPGSLTGPSYEQYF	TGTGCCAGCTCACCAGGTTCGCTGACAGGACCATCCTACGAGCAGTACTTC
TRBV28	NA	NA	TRBJ1-1	CASSLARGNEAFF	TGTGCCAGCAGTTTAGCCCGGGGAAATGAAGCTTTCTTT
TRBV19	NA	NA	TRBJ1-1	CASSPPGDEAFF	TGTGCCAGTAGTCCCCCGGGGGACGAAGCTTTCTTT
TRBV5-4	NA	NA	TRBJ2-3	CASSLDFREDTQYF	TGTGCCAGCAGCTTGGACTTCCGAGAAGATACGCAGTATTTT